A selection of T cell receptor beta chains follows, all from one sample in a study of blood T cell repertoires in COVID-19. Some clones are missing from TCRdb's copy, which holds only in-frame ones; the method was immunoSEQ multiplex PCR. The sample consists of over 85,000 clones, around 68% of them appearing once. The sequenced sample was peripheral blood. These receptors came from an older woman with acute or convalescent COVID-19. CDR3s leave out the opening cysteine and the closing phenylalanine or tryptophan. Fields, in order: J gene, V gene, CDR3 protein.

j_call: TRBJ1-1; v_call: TRBV7-3; cdr3_aa: ASSLNGVTEAF
j_call: TRBJ1-1; v_call: TRBV3-1/TRBV3-2; cdr3_aa: ASSQAGGLNTEAF
j_call: TRBJ2-7; v_call: TRBV6-2/TRBV6-3; cdr3_aa: ASSLYRGGEQY
j_call: TRBJ1-1; v_call: TRBV30; cdr3_aa: AWSVQSVGANTEAF
j_call: TRBJ1-1; v_call: TRBV19; cdr3_aa: ASSKAGASVGNTEAF
j_call: TRBJ1-2; v_call: TRBV5-5; cdr3_aa: ASSLREAGTSGYT
j_call: TRBJ2-7; v_call: TRBV6-1; cdr3_aa: ASSERQGSSYEQY
j_call: TRBJ1-6; v_call: TRBV7-9; cdr3_aa: ASSSTLQGATYNSPLH
j_call: TRBJ1-1; v_call: TRBV11-2; cdr3_aa: ASSDRQGYLGKNTEAF
j_call: TRBJ1-1; v_call: TRBV7-3; cdr3_aa: ASSYQTGSEAF
j_call: TRBJ2-1; v_call: TRBV6-5; cdr3_aa: ASSYSAGSYNEQF
j_call: TRBJ1-6; v_call: TRBV3-1/TRBV3-2; cdr3_aa: ASRTGTASPLH
j_call: TRBJ1-1; v_call: TRBV29-1; cdr3_aa: SVDKITGVTRMNTEAF
j_call: TRBJ1-5; v_call: TRBV19; cdr3_aa: ASNMRFQPQH
j_call: TRBJ1-2; v_call: TRBV5-6; cdr3_aa: ASSRAGRGDYGYT
j_call: TRBJ1-4; v_call: TRBV18; cdr3_aa: ASSEPGQRGEKLF
j_call: TRBJ2-3; v_call: TRBV9; cdr3_aa: ASSVTHSTDTQY
j_call: TRBJ2-7; v_call: TRBV11-1; cdr3_aa: ASSSLWTGGYEQY
j_call: TRBJ1-2; v_call: TRBV6-6; cdr3_aa: ASSYSQGYYGYT
j_call: TRBJ2-4; v_call: TRBV3-1/TRBV3-2; cdr3_aa: ASSQGVRGQGAKNIQY
j_call: TRBJ1-2; v_call: TRBV29-1; cdr3_aa: SVGQGASGRGYT
j_call: TRBJ1-1; v_call: TRBV6-5; cdr3_aa: AATWALNTEAF
j_call: TRBJ1-1; v_call: TRBV5-1; cdr3_aa: ASSLEGTGTEAF
j_call: TRBJ1-6; v_call: TRBV24-1; cdr3_aa: ATSEAGSPLH
j_call: TRBJ1-1; v_call: TRBV7-9; cdr3_aa: ASSSQGTEAF
j_call: TRBJ1-6; v_call: TRBV6-5; cdr3_aa: ASSPRTESNSPLH
j_call: TRBJ1-1; v_call: TRBV10-3; cdr3_aa: ATDRGNTEAF
j_call: TRBJ2-7; v_call: TRBV7-9; cdr3_aa: ASSFGSYEQY
j_call: TRBJ1-1; v_call: TRBV28; cdr3_aa: ASTPSLRAPEAF
j_call: TRBJ1-2; v_call: TRBV6-5; cdr3_aa: ASNPGTTRGSGYT
j_call: TRBJ2-1; v_call: TRBV19; cdr3_aa: ASRYLAGGYNEQF